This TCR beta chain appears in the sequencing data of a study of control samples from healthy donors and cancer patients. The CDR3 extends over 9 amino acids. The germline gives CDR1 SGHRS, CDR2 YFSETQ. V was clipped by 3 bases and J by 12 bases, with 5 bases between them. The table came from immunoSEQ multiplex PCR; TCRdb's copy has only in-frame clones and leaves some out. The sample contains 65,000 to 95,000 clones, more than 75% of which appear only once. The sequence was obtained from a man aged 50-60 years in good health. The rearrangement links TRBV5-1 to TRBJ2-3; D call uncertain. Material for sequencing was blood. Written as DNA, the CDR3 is TGCGCCAGCAGCTCCCCCCAGTATTTT. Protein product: CASSSPQYF.